The rows below give T cell receptor beta chains drawn from one sample of a study of T-cell memory formation after mild COVID-19. TCRdb passed the 5' RACE reads through MiXCR, listing each CDR3 protein once. The data show around 440,000 distinct CDR3 sequences, with around a sixth seen just once and 9% to 15% held by the top ten. The sequencing sample was made of PBMCs or a T cell subset sorted from them (not recorded which). These receptors originate from an adult woman who had mild COVID-19 (a few samples of this study predate the infection). Cell type and time point are not known. Both conserved end residues are part of each CDR3. D genes are given only for firm matches. Size is stated for part of the rows, as once, few or many counts, or as a class when the clone is expanded.

>TRBD2|TRBJ2-7|TRBV7-9|NA
TGTGCCAGCAGCCCGAGCGGGACGGCCGTGGACGAGCAGTACTTC
CASSPSGTAVDEQYF
>NA|TRBJ1-1|TRBV5-1|few
TGCGCCAGCAGCTTGAAAGGGCAGGGGTACCCTGAAGCTTTCTTT
CASSLKGQGYPEAFF
>NA|TRBJ2-1|TRBV29-1|NA
TGCAGCGTTGGCAGAGAGGATGAGCAGTTCTTC
CSVGREDEQFF
>NA|TRBJ1-2|TRBV6-5|NA
TGTGCCAGCATACAGGGAGATGGGTATGGCTACACCTTC
CASIQGDGYGYTF
>NA|TRBJ2-1|TRBV4-1|many
TGCGCCAGCAGCCAAGTACAGAATGAGCAGTTCTTC
CASSQVQNEQFF
>NA|TRBJ2-3|TRBV7-2|few
TGTGCCAGCAGCTTTTCGCGTCACAGGGACACAGATACGCAGTATTTT
CASSFSRHRDTDTQYF
>NA|TRBJ2-3|TRBV7-2|NA
TGTGCCAGCAGTTCCGGGGTTGGGGCCGGCACAGATACGCAGTATTTT
CASSSGVGAGTDTQYF
>NA|TRBJ2-1|TRBV7-8|few
TGTGCCAGCAGCTTAATTGTCCCTAATGAGCAGTTCTTC
CASSLIVPNEQFF
>TRBD2|TRBJ2-7|TRBV7-2|few
TGTGCCAGTAATCCGGGACTAGCGGGATGGGGCTACGAGCAGTACTTC
CASNPGLAGWGYEQYF
>TRBD2|TRBJ2-4|TRBV19|NA
TGTGCCAGTAGTGGAGCGGGAGGGGGGGGTCGAAACATTCAGTACTTC
CASSGAGGGGRNIQYF
>NA|TRBJ2-1|TRBV5-5|NA
TGTGCCAGCAGCCCCCTGTCTGCGAGCAACAATGAGCAGTTCTTC
CASSPLSASNNEQFF
>NA|TRBJ2-3|TRBV5-1|NA
TGCGCCAGCAGCGAAAGACCTAGCCGGGCAGATACGCAGTATTTT
CASSERPSRADTQYF
>NA|TRBJ2-7|TRBV7-2|few
TGTGCCAGCAGCGCCCACAGGGTCCTTTCCTACGAGCAGTACTTC
CASSAHRVLSYEQYF
>NA|TRBJ1-5|TRBV12-3/TRBV12-4|NA
TGTGCCAGCTGGAGACAGGCCTTGGGCCAGCCCCAGCATTTT
CASWRQALGQPQHF
>NA|TRBJ2-6|TRBV12-3/TRBV12-4|NA
TGTGCCAGCATTCTCGGGACCCCCTCTGGGGCCAACGTCCTGACTTTC
CASILGTPSGANVLTF
>NA|TRBJ2-3|TRBV12-3/TRBV12-4|few
TGTGCCAGCACCCCAGGGGGGGCGCGCAAATTCCCAGATACGCAGTATTTT
CASTPGGARKFPDTQYF
>NA|TRBJ2-3|TRBV2|NA
TGTGCCAGCTTCACAGATACGCAGTATTTT
CASFTDTQYF
>NA|TRBJ2-1|TRBV7-9|few
TGTGCCAGCAGCATGACTGCAAGCTCCTACAATGAGCAGTTCTTC
CASSMTASSYNEQFF
>NA|TRBJ2-2|TRBV5-6|many
TGTGCCAGCAGCTTGGCGCTAGCGACCGGGGAGCTGTTTTTT
CASSLALATGELFF
>TRBD2|TRBJ2-7|TRBV3-1|many
TGTGCCAGCAGCCGTCGTGGACTAGCGGGAGGGCCCTCGGGAAACGAGCAGTACTTC
CASSRRGLAGGPSGNEQYF
>TRBD1|TRBJ1-1|TRBV7-9|few
TGTGCCAGCAGCCCCCGGACAGGGATGGCTGAAGCTTTCTTT
CASSPRTGMAEAFF
>NA|TRBJ2-7|TRBV12-3/TRBV12-4|many
TGTGCCAGCAGTTCCCCCGTCCTCCTCTACGAGCAGTACTTC
CASSSPVLLYEQYF
>TRBD1|TRBJ2-7|TRBV11-3|few
TGTGCCAGCAGCCCCGGGGCCTTTGCGCGGGACAGGAGTTACGAGCAGTACTTC
CASSPGAFARDRSYEQYF
>TRBD1|TRBJ2-2|TRBV4-1|few
TGCGCCAGCAGCCAAAGAACGGACAGGGCTGCAACCGGGGAGCTGTTTTTT
CASSQRTDRAATGELFF
>NA|TRBJ1-4|TRBV7-2|few
TGTGCCAGCAGCTTAGCGGGGTACAATGAAAAACTGTTTTTT
CASSLAGYNEKLFF
>TRBD2|TRBJ2-3|TRBV7-9|NA
TGTGCCAGCAGCTTAGATCCCACTAGCGGATCCACAGATACGCAGTATTTT
CASSLDPTSGSTDTQYF
>NA|TRBJ1-5|TRBV12-3/TRBV12-4|many
TGTGCCAGCAGGACGGACAGACTTGAGCCCCAGCATTTT
CASRTDRLEPQHF
>TRBD1|TRBJ2-4|TRBV7-8|few
TGTGCCAGCAGACGGACAGGGGGCGCAGAGGGGATTAGCAAAAACATTCAGTACTTC
CASRRTGGAEGISKNIQYF
>NA|TRBJ2-3|TRBV7-9|many
TGTGCCAGCAGCTTGGGGTATAGCACAGATACGCAGTATTTT
CASSLGYSTDTQYF
>TRBD1|TRBJ2-7|TRBV11-2|few
TGTGCCAGCAGCTCCGCCGGGACAGGGTTGGGCGAGCAGTACTTC
CASSSAGTGLGEQYF
>NA|TRBJ2-7|TRBV7-9|few
TGTGCCAGCAGCTCTTTAGGGGCGGGGGAGCAGTACTTC
CASSSLGAGEQYF
>NA|TRBJ2-3|TRBV20-1|few
TGCAGTGCCCTAGGACTCGCCTCGGTGGCAGATACGCAGTATTTT
CSALGLASVADTQYF
>NA|TRBJ1-1|TRBV20-1|NA
TGCAGTGCTAGAGATTGGAGGTTGAACACTGAAGCTTTCTTT
CSARDWRLNTEAFF
>NA|TRBJ1-1|TRBV19|NA
TGTGCCAGTAGTATACCGGGGTCTGAAGCTTTCTTT
CASSIPGSEAFF
>NA|TRBJ1-1|TRBV4-3|NA
TGCGCCAGCAGCCAACTCCCTTCGGGAGGGGCCACTGAAGCTTTCTTT
CASSQLPSGGATEAFF
>NA|TRBJ2-1|TRBV10-3|NA
TGTGCCACCTTGGACGAAGACAATGAGCAGTTCTTC
CATLDEDNEQFF
>NA|TRBJ2-4|TRBV7-3|many
TGTGCCAGCAGCTTGGGCAAAAACATTCAGTACTTC
CASSLGKNIQYF
>NA|TRBJ2-5|TRBV7-8|few
TGTGCCAGCAGTATAGGGGGGGGAACAGAGACCCAGTACTTC
CASSIGGGTETQYF
>NA|TRBJ2-7|TRBV2|few
TGTGCCAGCACTAGGTTAACCTACGAGCAGTACTTC
CASTRLTYEQYF
>TRBD1|TRBJ1-2|TRBV4-1|few
TGCGCCAGCAGCCAAGACCGGACAGGGGACCACTATGGCTACACCTTC
CASSQDRTGDHYGYTF
>TRBD2|TRBJ2-7|TRBV2|NA
TGTGCCAGCAGTGAAAGGACTAGCGGGCCCTACGAGCAGTACTTC
CASSERTSGPYEQYF